These 25 T cell receptor beta chains share one sample of origin, sequenced in a study of regulatory T cells in long-lasting Graves disease. Time point given: newly diagnosed GD, antithyroid drugs for less than 3 months. PBMCs were the source of the RNA used for TCR sequencing. Assembly of TCR beta libraries relied on iRepertoire HTBI primers together with Arm-PCR of CDR3 regions. TCRdb re-derived calls from the multiplex PCR reads in MiXCR, one entry per CDR3 protein. Of some 340,000 distinct CDR3 sequences listed, approximately 10% are singletons. This same sample was also taken into another study, of T cells in Graves' hyperthyroidism and ophthalmopathy.

The sequencing here drew on peripheral blood mononuclear cells (PBMCs), taken at new diagnosis, from a patient treated with antithyroid drugs. Every receptor here comes from a woman younger than 35 with Graves disease.

This clonotype was counted at least ten times. This chain joins TRBV6-1 and TRBJ2-3; 12 positions agree with TRBD2. J lost 6 bases, V lost 9 bases, and 4 bases had no gene match. The CDR3 loop spans 13 amino acids. Looked up from germline, CDR1 is MNHNS and CDR2 is SASEGT. The CDR3 region is CASFLAGGDTQYF. CDR3 DNA: TGTGCCAGTTTCCTAGCGGGAGGGGATACGCAGTATTTT.

This clonotype showed up just a few times. V and J are TRBV7-9 and TRBJ2-3, with TRBD1 as a possible D gene (5 bases). V lost 0 bases and J 0 bases, leaving 13 bases between the germline ends. CDR3 length: 17 amino acids. Germline V gene data show CDR1 as SEHNR and CDR2 as FQNEAQ (reference sequence). This CDR3 is CASSLAKKTASTDTQYF. Here the CDR3 DNA reads TGTGCCAGCAGCTTAGCGAAAAAGACAGCGAGCACAGATACGCAGTATTTT. The full variable domain, completed using reference TRBV7-9 and TRBJ2-3, is DTGVSQNPRHKITKRGQNVTFRCDPISEHNRLYWYRQTLGQGPEFLTYFQNEAQLEKSRLLSDRFSAERPKGSFSTLEIQRTEQGDSAMYLCASSLAKKTASTDTQYFGPGTRLTVL.

This clonotype was detected ten times or more. J is TRBJ2-5 and V is TRBV20-1; D call uncertain. Germline V gene data show CDR1 as DFQATT and CDR2 as SNEGSKA (reference sequence). Trimming stripped 4 bases from V and 0 bases from J, with 9 bases between. This CDR3 is built from 13 residues. The CDR3 region is CSANGPNQETQYF. CDR3 nucleotides: TGCAGTGCTAATGGACCGAACCAAGAGACCCAGTACTTC.

There are a few counts of this clonotype. V gene TRBV5-4 combines with J gene TRBJ2-1; 11 positions match TRBD2. Germline V CDR1 and CDR2: SGHNT, YYREEE (reference sequence). The CDR3 is 16 residues long. V shed 3 bases and J 4 bases; nucleotides not matched to a gene: 6. The CDR3: CASSSYSGGGYNEQFF. For the CDR3, the DNA is TGTGCCAGCAGCTCCTATAGCGGGGGGGGGTACAATGAGCAGTTCTTC.

In its sample, this clonotype was seen many times. The CDR3 here is CSARDLASGFYEQYF. The CDR3 DNA is TGCAGTGCTAGAGATCTGGCTAGCGGTTTTTACGAGCAGTACTTC. V usage is TRBV20-1 and J usage is TRBJ2-7; 7 bases map to TRBD2. J was trimmed by 4 bases and V by 0 bases; bases with no gene match: 9. This CDR3 has 15 residues. CDR1 and CDR2 from the germline V gene are DFQATT and SNEGSKA (reference sequence).

This clonotype was seen only a few times. The V and J genes are TRBV7-9 and TRBJ2-1; 7 bases fit TRBD2. CDR1 SEHNR and CDR2 FQNEAQ come from the germline V gene (reference sequence). V was pared by 1 base and J by 6 bases, with 6 bases of the junction left unmatched. The CDR3 covers 15 residues. The chain's CDR3 is CASSLGPSSGNEQFF. CDR3 coding DNA: TGTGCCAGCAGCTTAGGTCCGTCTAGCGGCAATGAGCAGTTCTTC.

There are a few counts of this clonotype. This chain joins TRBV19 and TRBJ1-5; tentative D call: TRBD1 (5 bases). The V end lost 9 bases, the J end lost 3 bases, and 9 bases lay between the germline ends. Per the germline V gene, CDR1 is LNHDA and CDR2 is SQIVND (reference sequence). This CDR3 is 12 amino acids long. Here the CDR3 reads CASWDPNQPQHF. CDR3 in DNA: TGTGCCAGCTGGGACCCCAATCAGCCCCAGCATTTT.

The J gene is TRBJ1-5, the V gene TRBV20-1, with a tentative D call TRBD1 (5 bases). The V gene lost 0 bases and the J gene lost 7 bases, with 19 bases spanning the gap. The CDR3 is 16 residues long. The germline V gene encodes CDR1 DFQATT and CDR2 SNEGSKA (reference sequence). The CDR3, as DNA: TGCAGTGCTAGAGACCCCGGGCGGGGCCCAGCACAGCCCCAGCATTTT. It yields the protein CSARDPGRGPAQPQHF.

This clonotype was seen more than once but under ten times. The V call is TRBV12-3 or TRBV12-4, the J call TRBJ1-1, with D possibly being TRBD1 (6 bases). With 5 bases removed from V and 3 bases from J, the gap between germline ends came to 16 bases. CDR3 length equals 15 residues. The CDR3 DNA reads as TGTGCCAGCAGTCATACAGGGTGGGGTTACACTGAAGCTTTCTTT. This translates into CASSHTGWGYTEAFF.

A few counts support this clonotype. CDR3 nucleotide sequence: TGCAGTGCTAGGGACGACAGGGGGGGGGGTGATGAAGCTTTCTTT. Protein: CSARDDRGGGDEAFF. J is TRBJ1-1 and V is TRBV20-1, with 9 nucleotides matching TRBD1. The CDR3 extends over 15 amino acids. V shed 3 bases, J shed 7 bases, and the junction held 12 bases outside the gene matches. Germline V CDR1 and CDR2: DFQATT, SNEGSKA (reference sequence).

This clonotype was detected many times. The chain couples TRBV7-9 to TRBJ1-1; weak D call: TRBD1 (6 bases). V lost 8 bases, J lost 1 base, and 11 bases lay in between. Germline CDR1 and CDR2: SEHNR and FQNEAQ (reference sequence). This CDR3 is built from 13 residues. This CDR3 is CASDPDRNTEAFF. The CDR3 nucleotides are TGTGCCAGCGACCCGGACAGGAACACTGAAGCTTTCTTT. The variable domain in full, with the rest retrieved from reference TRBV7-9 and TRBJ1-1, is DTGVSQNPRHKITKRGQNVTFRCDPISEHNRLYWYRQTLGQGPEFLTYFQNEAQLEKSRLLSDRFSAERPKGSFSTLEIQRTEQGDSAMYLCASDPDRNTEAFFGQGTRLTVV.

V and J are TRBV5-4 and TRBJ2-2; D not resolved. CDR1 and CDR2 from the germline V gene are SGHNT and YYREEE (reference sequence). The CDR3 spans 15 residues. The germline V and J ends were trimmed by 1 base and 4 bases, with 11 bases remaining between them. The CDR3 DNA is TGTGCCAGCAGCTTGACCTCCTATCGCACCGGGGAGCTGTTTTTT. This gives the protein CASSLTSYRTGELFF.

This sequence joins TRBV27 and TRBJ1-5, with D uncertain. The CDR3 spans 13 residues. From germline, CDR1 is MNHEY and CDR2 SMNVEV (reference sequence). The V and J ends lost 2 bases and 7 bases respectively, with 9 bases between them. This CDR3 is CASSLREWQPQHF. The CDR3 nucleotides read TGTGCCAGCAGTTTACGGGAATGGCAGCCCCAGCATTTT.

The chain uses TRBV20-1 and TRBJ2-5; 7 bases agree with TRBD1. The CDR3 consists of 14 residues. The V gene end was trimmed by 3 bases and the J gene end by 4 bases; junction bases not matched to a gene: 8. Germline CDR1 reads DFQATT; CDR2 reads SNEGSKA (reference sequence). CDR3 loop: CSASIQGTGETQYF. The DNA of the CDR3 is TGCAGTGCTAGTATACAGGGGACGGGAGAGACCCAGTACTTC.

As for this clonotype: One end of the junction does not line up with germline, which may come from a read error. The V and J genes are TRBV27 and TRBJ1-1; 7 bases line up with TRBD1. CDR3 length: 13 amino acids. Germline assignment: CDR1 MNHEY and CDR2 SMNVEV (reference sequence). CDR3 nucleotides: TGTACCAGCAGTTTTTACAGGGGCACTGAAGCTTTCTTT. Its translation: CTSSFYRGTEAFF.

The sample holds many counts of this clonotype. The rearrangement links TRBV12-3 or TRBV12-4 to TRBJ1-2; the D is unclear. Trimming took 6 bases from V and 7 from J, leaving 15 bases between them. CDR3 length: 13 residues. The DNA of the CDR3 is TGTGCCAGCAGCCCCGATAATATGTCTGGCTACACCTTC. Amino acids: CASSPDNMSGYTF.

This clonotype was picked up many times. The chain couples TRBV11-2 to TRBJ1-3; TRBD1 is a possible D gene (5 bases). This CDR3 is 15 amino acids long. Trimming stripped 1 base from V and 0 bases from J, with 7 bases between. The germline gives CDR1 SGHAT, CDR2 FQNNGV. In nucleotides, the CDR3 is TGTGCCAGCAGCTTAGGAACAGGCTCTGGAAACACCATATATTTT. This encodes CASSLGTGSGNTIYF.

This clonotype was counted many times. V gene TRBV7-2 combines with J gene TRBJ1-4; 7 positions match TRBD1. This CDR3 contains 14 residues. The trim removed 3 bases at V and 5 bases at J, leaving 3 bases unmatched. Germline CDR1 reads SGHTA; CDR2 reads FQGNSA. CDR3 region: CASSLQGVNEKLFF. The CDR3 DNA is TGTGCCAGCAGCTTGCAGGGGGTGAATGAAAAACTGTTTTTT.

In this sample, this clonotype turned up many times. The chain has TRBV15 and TRBJ2-1, with TRBD1 matching 7 bases. The ends lost 6 bases at V and 9 bases at J; junction bases unmatched: 14. Germline CDR1 is LNHNV and CDR2 is YYDKDF (reference sequence). The CDR3 totals 15 residues. This CDR3 is CATRPSQGDVIEQFF. The CDR3 region has the DNA TGTGCCACCAGGCCGTCTCAGGGGGATGTTATTGAGCAGTTCTTC.

This clonotype was detected ten times or more. The chain employs TRBV28 and TRBJ1-4, with TRBD1 matching 8 bases. The CDR3 extends over 17 amino acids. The germline gives CDR1 MDHEN, CDR2 SYDVKM. With 3 bases clipped from V and 2 bases from J, the junction kept 8 bases outside the gene matches. Here the CDR3 reads CASSFTNRDRTNEKLFF. The DNA for the CDR3 is TGTGCCAGCAGTTTCACGAACAGGGACAGGACTAATGAAAAACTGTTTTTT.

This clonotype was observed a handful of times. The rearrangement uses TRBV30 and TRBJ2-3; 9 positions match TRBD2. The junction had 8 bases not matched to a gene; V was cut back by 1 base and J by 3 bases. This CDR3 is 16 amino acids long. CDR1 and CDR2 (germline): GTSNPN, SVGIG (reference sequence). The DNA for the CDR3 is TGTGCCTGGAGTGAAAAGGGGCTAGCGGGAACAGATACGCAGTATTTT. Translating gives CAWSEKGLAGTDTQYF.

This clonotype was counted at least ten times. The chain joins TRBV7-6 to TRBJ2-2, with 10 bases lining up with TRBD2. The CDR3 has 19 residues. Trimming took 0 bases from V and 5 from J; bases not matched to a gene: 12. The germline V gene has CDR1 SGHVS and CDR2 FNYEAQ. DNA of the CDR3: TGTGCCAGCAGCTTAGCGGTGTCGAGCGGGGGGGCCGGAACCGGGGAGCTGTTTTTT. Amino acids: CASSLAVSSGGAGTGELFF. Drawing the rest from reference TRBV7-6 and TRBJ2-2, the complete variable domain is GAGVSQSPRYKVTKRGQDVALRCDPISGHVSLYWYRQALGQGPEFLTYFNYEAQQDKSGLPNDRFSAERPEGSISTLTIQRTEQRDSAMYRCASSLAVSSGGAGTGELFFGEGSRLTVL.

This clonotype was picked up many times. The chain employs TRBV2 and TRBJ2-1; D is possibly TRBD1 (5 bases). V was trimmed by 7 bases and J by 2 bases, leaving 9 bases between them. From germline, CDR1 is SNHLY and CDR2 FYNNEI. This CDR3 contains 13 residues. CDR3 protein: CASKDSTYNEQFF. The CDR3 nucleotides read TGTGCCAGCAAAGACAGTACCTACAATGAGCAGTTCTTC.

The chain joins TRBV4-2 to TRBJ1-1, with a tentative D call TRBD1 (5 bases). The germline CDR1 and CDR2 sequences are LGHNA and YNFKEQ. This CDR3 contains 13 residues. V shed 4 bases and J shed 6 bases, with 12 bases lying between them. The chain's CDR3 is CASSPSRAAEAFF. In DNA form, the CDR3 reads TGTGCCAGCAGCCCCAGCAGGGCCGCTGAAGCTTTCTTT.

This clonotype was recorded many times. This chain uses TRBV3-1 with TRBJ1-4; D ambiguous. The CDR3 length is 14 residues. Germline V gene sequence: CDR1 LGHDT, CDR2 YNNKEL (reference sequence). Trimming took off 1 base at V and 11 bases at J, with 14 bases between the two ends. The CDR3 coding sequence is TGTGCCAGCAGCCAAGGTCGCAATGCCGGGAAACTGTTTTTT. Translating gives CASSQGRNAGKLFF.